Listed below are T cell receptor beta chains from one sample, sequenced in a study of beta chain features in type 1 diabetes. TCRdb's copy holds only in-frame clones and misses some; the assay was immunoSEQ multiplex PCR. The repertoire holds tens of thousands of clones, with 55% to 75% as singletons. Material for sequencing was Tregs from blood. Receptors were obtained from a man younger than 30 with type 1 diabetes. The CDR3 runs from the conserved cysteine through the conserved F or W. D genes are given only for firm matches. Where a row states a size, it is once, few, many or the class of an expanded clone; other rows omit it.

clone_size	cdr3_length	v_call	d_call	j_call	cdr3_aa	cdr3_nt
few	14	TRBV6-5	NA	TRBJ1-2	CASRHDNRAGGYTF	TGTGCCAGCAGACACGACAACAGAGCGGGGGGCTACACCTTC
few	13	TRBV11-2	NA	TRBJ1-2	CASSLQGDYGYTF	TGTGCCAGCAGCTTACAAGGGGACTATGGCTACACCTTC
NA	14	TRBV6-6	NA	TRBJ1-2	CASSYSGSPMSYTF	TGTGCCAGCAGTTACTCGGGCAGTCCCATGAGCTACACCTTC
NA	13	TRBV19	TRBD1	TRBJ1-2	CASSIDRGYGYTF	TGTGCCAGTAGTATCGACAGGGGCTATGGCTACACCTTC
NA	15	TRBV7-2	NA	TRBJ1-5	CASSLVAHSNQPQHF	TGTGCCAGCAGCTTAGTTGCGCATAGCAATCAGCCCCAGCATTTT
NA	12	TRBV28	NA	TRBJ2-5	CASSTTAETQYF	TGTGCCAGCAGTACGACAGCCGAGACCCAGTACTTC
once	11	TRBV29-1	NA	TRBJ2-7	CSVALNYEQYF	TGCAGCGTTGCTCTTAACTACGAGCAGTACTTC
NA	15	TRBV7-8	NA	TRBJ2-1	CASSLGTGSYNEQFF	TGTGCCAGCAGCTTAGGGACTGGGTCCTACAATGAGCAGTTCTTC
NA	15	TRBV30	TRBD1	TRBJ1-2	CAWRERDRANYGYTF	TGTGCCTGGAGGGAGCGGGACAGGGCTAACTATGGCTACACCTTC
NA	15	TRBV9	NA	TRBJ2-3	CASSVGVQNTDTQYF	TGTGCCAGCAGCGTAGGGGTACAGAACACAGATACGCAGTATTTT
few	15	TRBV5-1	TRBD1	TRBJ1-2	CASSSPGQGNYGYTF	TGCGCCAGCAGCTCCCCGGGACAGGGAAACTATGGCTACACCTTC
NA	17	TRBV19	TRBD1	TRBJ1-5	CASKTGGRYRSNQPQHF	TGTGCCAGCAAGACAGGGGGTCGTTATCGTAGCAATCAGCCCCAGCATTTT
NA	13	TRBV6-1	NA	TRBJ2-1	CASSATSMTEQFF	TGTGCCAGCAGTGCTACTAGCATGACTGAGCAGTTCTTC
once	14	TRBV29-1	NA	TRBJ2-3	CSVVRSSGTDTQYF	TGCAGCGTTGTAAGGTCTAGCGGCACAGATACGCAGTATTTT
NA	14	TRBV9	TRBD2	TRBJ2-1	CASSVGTSGLEQFF	TGTGCCAGCAGCGTAGGGACTAGCGGTCTAGAGCAGTTCTTC
few	18	TRBV4-1	NA	TRBJ2-1	CASSQVRAGLGLKDEQFF	TGCGCCAGCAGCCAAGTTAGGGCAGGGTTGGGGTTAAAGGATGAGCAGTTCTTC
NA	17	TRBV28	NA	TRBJ1-2	CASSSAPGARGNYGYTF	TGTGCCAGCAGCAGCGCACCAGGGGCTCGGGGTAACTATGGCTACACCTTC